The clone carrying this T cell receptor beta chain counts as medium-sized. Mouse germline and gene names are used. From the germline J gene comes the end of the CDR3, since the read stops 4 residues before it. This sample is part of a study of CD8+ T cells in alopecia areata. About the study: C3H/HeJ donors with spontaneous alopecia, about 6-12 months old, supplied skin grafts to approximately 7-11-week-old female C3H/HeJ mice.

There are 13 residues in the CDR3. The germline V gene encodes CDR1 NNHNN and CDR2 SYGAGS (reference sequence). Researchers sorted pooled cutaneous lymph node cells on the basis of CD4, CD8alpha, NKG2D, NKG2ACE and other markers. Extraction and reverse transcription of RNA yielded cDNA as the sequencing template. This table comes from immunoSEQ multiplex PCR, and its TCRdb copy is limited to in-frame clones, with some not included. The sample was found to contain about 1,700 clones, and every one recurs. This receptor was taken from a C3H/HeJ mouse with alopecia areata. For the strain, the MHC haplotype given is H2-k. The chain recombines TRBV13-2 with TRBJ2-7; 7 bases are shared with TRBD1. The sample comprised CD8+ T cells sorted from a lymph node. Partial CDR3 DNA: TGTGCCAGCGGTGAATTCAGGGGGTAT. Translating gives CASGEFRGY. In full, the CDR3 reads CASGEFRGYEQYF.